Presented here are 17 T cell receptor beta chains from one specimen sequenced in a study of T cells after yellow fever vaccination. MiXCR, run by TCRdb on the 5' RACE reads, gives a single entry per CDR3 protein. The sample has roughly 400,000 distinct CDR3 sequences, roughly a sixth seen once; the top ten hold about a sixth. Material: PBMCs, obtained before the yellow fever booster vaccination. Receptors were obtained from a man between 18 and 35 years old who received the YFV17D yellow fever vaccine.

This clonotype was observed a handful of times. This sequence joins TRBV29-1 and TRBJ2-2; D call uncertain. The CDR3 has 13 amino acids. CDR1 SQVTM and CDR2 ANQGSEA come from the germline V gene. V was pared by 0 bases and J by 3 bases, with 5 bases between. CDR3 coding DNA: TGCAGCGTTGAAGATAAGGACACCGGGGAGCTGTTTTTT. It yields the protein CSVEDKDTGELFF.

This clonotype appeared a few times. The chain links TRBV5-1 to TRBJ2-3; tentative D call: TRBD2 (6 bases). This CDR3 comprises 15 residues. V was pared by 7 bases and J by 0 bases, with 15 bases between. In germline, CDR1 is SGHRS, CDR2 YFSETQ. The CDR3 sequence: CASRDGGTSTDTQYF. For the CDR3, the DNA is TGCGCCAGCCGCGACGGGGGAACTAGCACAGATACGCAGTATTTT.

This clonotype was seen many times. The chain recombines TRBV5-1 with TRBJ2-1; 10 nucleotides align to TRBD2. Germline V CDR1 and CDR2: SGHRS, YFSETQ. The CDR3 extends over 14 amino acids. Trimming took 2 bases from V and 5 from J; bases not matched to a gene: 1. This CDR3 reads CASSFLAGDNEQFF. CDR3 sequence (DNA): TGCGCCAGCAGCTTCCTAGCGGGGGACAATGAGCAGTTCTTC.

The chain recombines TRBV14 with TRBJ1-1; the match to TRBD1 covers 9 bases. The V gene's germline CDR1 is SGHDN and CDR2 FVKESK. This CDR3 spans 14 amino acids. The V segment lost 3 bases and the J segment 3 bases; nucleotides outside the gene matches: 2. The CDR3, as DNA: TGTGCCAGCAGCCAGGGACAGGGTTACACTGAAGCTTTCTTT. Its protein is CASSQGQGYTEAFF.

To note about this clonotype: Germline and junction disagree at one end, which may indicate a read error. The chain couples TRBV24-1 to TRBJ2-5; D possibly corresponds to TRBD2 (7 bases). CDR1 is KGHDR and CDR2 is SFDVKD in the germline V gene. The CDR3 has 18 residues. CDR3 bases: TGTGCCACCAGGGATTTGAGAATGGGGGGGCCGACCTCTGGGACCCAGTACTTC. This translates into CATRDLRMGGPTSGTQYF.

The chain couples TRBV7-6 to TRBJ2-5; the D gene is possibly TRBD1 (6 bases). In germline, CDR1 is SGHVS, CDR2 FNYEAQ. Trimming left V 5 bases short and J 1 base short, with 11 bases between. The CDR3 loop spans 14 amino acids. The CDR3: CASSQGTTQETQYF. CDR3 DNA sequence: TGTGCCAGCAGCCAGGGGACGACCCAAGAGACCCAGTACTTC.

This clonotype was observed a handful of times. The gene calls are TRBV6-2 or TRBV6-3 and TRBJ1-6; a weak D match, TRBD1 (6 bases). Germline V gives CDR1 MNHEY, CDR2 SVGEGT. Trimming removed 5 bases at V and 5 bases at J, with 16 bases between. CDR3 length: 16 residues. The CDR3 protein is CASSNPTGNNNSPLHF. In nucleotides, the CDR3 is TGTGCCAGCAGTAACCCAACAGGGAATAATAATTCACCCCTCCACTTT.

The gene calls are TRBV29-1 and TRBJ1-1; D is unclear. The CDR3 covers 16 residues. Germline lookup yields CDR1 SQVTM and CDR2 ANQGSEA. The V end was cut by 1 base, the J end by 3 bases, with 18 bases between. The CDR3 region is CSVEGGGDSLYTEAFF. CDR3 nucleotides: TGCAGCGTTGAAGGTGGCGGGGATTCGCTTTACACTGAAGCTTTCTTT.

The rearrangement joins TRBV24-1 to TRBJ2-1; TRBD2 matches 9 bases. Germline V gives CDR1 KGHDR, CDR2 SFDVKD. This CDR3 has 19 residues. The junction had 17 bases not matched to a gene; V was cut back by 5 bases and J by 4 bases. The CDR3 protein is CATSVGTSGSQDLYNEQFF. CDR3 DNA: TGTGCCACCAGTGTTGGAACTAGCGGGTCCCAGGACTTATACAATGAGCAGTTCTTC.

This clonotype was counted between two and nine times. V is TRBV10-3 and J is TRBJ1-2, with D possibly being TRBD1 (6 bases). V was clipped by 2 bases and J by 6 bases, with 13 bases between them. The germline gives CDR1 ENHRY, CDR2 SYGVKD. CDR3 length: 14 residues. DNA of the CDR3: TGTGCCATCAGTGAGAATTGGGGGGCGGATGGCTACACCTTC. Its translation is CAISENWGADGYTF.

This clonotype has a handful of counts. The chain employs TRBV7-9 and TRBJ1-1; the match to TRBD1 covers 8 bases. The CDR3 has 13 amino acids. V lost 3 bases to trimming and J lost 7 bases; unmatched junction nucleotides: 4. From germline, CDR1 is SEHNR and CDR2 FQNEAQ (reference sequence). The CDR3 DNA follows: TGTGCCAGCAGCTTTTACAGGGGGGGTGAAGCTTTCTTT. Translating gives CASSFYRGGEAFF.

This clonotype was picked up many times. V and J are TRBV20-1 and TRBJ2-3; 7 nucleotides match TRBD2. Germline-derived CDR1 and CDR2 are DFQATT and SNEGSKA (reference sequence). This CDR3 has 13 amino acids. The CDR3 region has the DNA TGCAGAGCGGGGCCCCCTAGCACAGATACGCAGTATTTT. It is translated as CRAGPPSTDTQYF.

This clonotype was counted between two and nine times. V gene TRBV7-2 combines with J gene TRBJ2-5; D unresolved. The CDR3 consists of 13 residues. Trimming removed 5 bases at V and 5 bases at J, with 12 bases between. Germline V gene sequence: CDR1 SGHTA, CDR2 FQGNSA. In DNA form, the CDR3 reads TGTGCCAGCAGCCTCCCCGAGACGGAGACCCAGTACTTC. Protein sequence: CASSLPETETQYF.

This clonotype was recorded a few times. This rearrangement joins TRBV6-1 to TRBJ1-2; D possibly corresponds to TRBD1 (6 bases). The V and J ends lost 1 base and 5 bases respectively, with 8 bases between them. Germline CDR1 is MNHNS and CDR2 is SASEGT. The CDR3 has 13 amino acids. The CDR3 DNA is TGTGCCAGCAGTGAAGGGACAGCTTATGGCTACACCTTC. Its protein product is CASSEGTAYGYTF.

This clonotype was counted only a few times. The V call is TRBV4-3, the J call TRBJ2-1, with D perhaps matching TRBD2 (5 bases). CDR3 length: 14 residues. The V end lost 4 bases, the J end lost 4 bases, and 11 bases lay between the germline ends. CDR1 is LGHNA and CDR2 is YSLEER in the germline V gene. The CDR3: CASSPVGEYNEQFF. The DNA of the CDR3 is TGCGCCAGCAGCCCTGTCGGGGAGTACAATGAGCAGTTCTTC.

This clonotype showed up just a few times. V gene TRBV6-6 combines with J gene TRBJ1-6; the D gene is possibly TRBD1 (5 bases). V was pared by 6 bases and J by 10 bases, with 22 bases between. The germline V gene encodes CDR1 MNHNY and CDR2 SVGAGI (reference sequence). The CDR3 sequence is 16 residues long. The CDR3, as DNA: TGTGCCAGCAGCTCCACTATAGGGGCCCTGGGCTCACCCCTCCACTTT. Translation: CASSSTIGALGSPLHF.

The CDR3 DNA reads TGCGCCAGCAGCCAAGAGTCCCTTCACCGGGGCCAGGGGGGGTACGAGCAGTACTTC. Its translation: CASSQESLHRGQGGYEQYF. The chain is built from TRBV4-3 and TRBJ2-7; perhaps D is TRBD1 or TRBD2 (7 bases each). The length of the CDR3 is 19 residues. Trimming shortened V by 0 bases and J by 4 bases, and 25 bases separated the two germline ends. Germline V gene data show CDR1 as LGHNA and CDR2 as YSLEER.